A selection of T cell receptor beta chains follows, all from one sample in a study of monozygotic twins with inflammatory bowel disease. With the 5' RACE reads reprocessed, TCRdb shows one record per CDR3 protein and no DNA. Here the sample table reports hundreds of thousands of distinct CDR3 sequences. The source material was blood. These receptors all stem from a human donor with ulcerative colitis or Crohn's disease, or a healthy co-twin of an affected twin (not recorded which). Both conserved end residues are part of each CDR3. Each record gives: J gene, V gene, CDR3 protein.

TRBJ2-7	TRBV7-9	CASSPRVSGSYEQYF
TRBJ2-1	TRBV20-1	CSARSPELAGTEQFF
TRBJ2-5	TRBV2	CASSEEARETQYF
TRBJ2-3	TRBV3-1	CASRPRGTDTQYF
TRBJ1-2	TRBV20-1	CSARDLTGLQDGYTF
TRBJ1-3	TRBV20-1	CSARTDAGNTIYF
TRBJ2-1	TRBV5-1	CASSLAAGATFNEQFF
TRBJ2-7	TRBV7-2	CASSRFPSGMYEQYF
TRBJ1-4	TRBV2	CASSAYGIGEKLFF
TRBJ2-3	TRBV7-2	CASSLVSGITDTQYF
TRBJ1-5	TRBV7-2	CASSLSGGNGPQHF